This is a list of T cell receptor beta chains from one sample in a study of cytomegalovirus exposure and HLA in healthy donors. Data came from immunoSEQ multiplex PCR; TCRdb stores just in-frame clones and leaves some out. The sample shows 95,000 to 130,000 clones, roughly 70% of them seen only once. Sample: PBMCs. These receptors were obtained from a young woman in good health and CMV-seronegative. Both conserved end residues are part of each CDR3. The order of the fields is clone size, J gene, D gene, V gene, CDR3 DNA, CDR3 protein. A D gene is named only where the DNA matches it firmly. The listing skips clone size in some rows; elsewhere it reads once, few, many or a size class.

abundance: NA
j_gene: TRBJ2-5
d_gene: TRBD2
v_gene: TRBV4-1
CDR3nt: TGCGCCAGCAGCCCAGTAGCGGGGGGCCGGGAGACCCAGTACTTC
CDR3aa: CASSPVAGGRETQYF

abundance: NA
j_gene: TRBJ1-1
d_gene: NA
v_gene: TRBV2
CDR3nt: TGTGCCAGCAAGGGGATCATGAACACTGAAGCTTTCTTT
CDR3aa: CASKGIMNTEAFF

abundance: NA
j_gene: TRBJ1-6
d_gene: NA
v_gene: TRBV19
CDR3nt: TGTGCCAGTAGTAGCAGGGGAGTTCCACCCCTCCACTTT
CDR3aa: CASSSRGVPPLHF

abundance: NA
j_gene: TRBJ1-2
d_gene: NA
v_gene: TRBV4-2
CDR3nt: TGTGCCAGCAGCCAAGTGACAGAATATGGCTACACCTTC
CDR3aa: CASSQVTEYGYTF

abundance: few
j_gene: TRBJ1-1
d_gene: TRBD1
v_gene: TRBV6-6
CDR3nt: TGTGCCAGCAGACCCCAAACAGGGGGTGGCACTGAAGCTTTCTTT
CDR3aa: CASRPQTGGGTEAFF

abundance: few
j_gene: TRBJ1-2
d_gene: TRBD1
v_gene: TRBV7-9
CDR3nt: TGTGCCAGCAGCTTAACAGCAGGGGGTAACTATGGCTACACCTTC
CDR3aa: CASSLTAGGNYGYTF

abundance: NA
j_gene: TRBJ2-7
d_gene: NA
v_gene: TRBV28
CDR3nt: TGTGCCAGCAGTCCCGGTAGCTCCTACGAGCAGTACTTC
CDR3aa: CASSPGSSYEQYF

abundance: NA
j_gene: TRBJ1-2
d_gene: NA
v_gene: TRBV2
CDR3nt: TGTGCCAGCAGTGCTCGTCGGGGGGGCTACACCTTC
CDR3aa: CASSARRGGYTF

abundance: few
j_gene: TRBJ2-7
d_gene: TRBD1
v_gene: TRBV9
CDR3nt: TGTGCCAGCAGCAAAGGGACAGCTTCCTACGAGCAGTACTTC
CDR3aa: CASSKGTASYEQYF

abundance: NA
j_gene: TRBJ2-7
d_gene: TRBD1
v_gene: TRBV5-4
CDR3nt: TGTGCCAGCAGGTTGGACCCGGGACAGGGGACGTTCTACGAGCAGTACTTC
CDR3aa: CASRLDPGQGTFYEQYF

abundance: NA
j_gene: TRBJ1-1
d_gene: NA
v_gene: TRBV11-3
CDR3nt: TGTGCCAGCAGCTTAGGTAATGCTGAAGCTTTCTTT
CDR3aa: CASSLGNAEAFF

abundance: NA
j_gene: TRBJ2-3
d_gene: NA
v_gene: TRBV10-3
CDR3nt: TGTGCCATCAGTGGGTCAGGGCTAGCGTCTAGCACAGATACGCAGTATTTT
CDR3aa: CAISGSGLASSTDTQYF

abundance: few
j_gene: TRBJ1-2
d_gene: NA
v_gene: TRBV30
CDR3nt: TGTGCCTGGAGTCGGACGGGGACAAGCTATGGCTACACCTTC
CDR3aa: CAWSRTGTSYGYTF

abundance: NA
j_gene: TRBJ1-1
d_gene: NA
v_gene: TRBV6-5
CDR3nt: TGTGCCAGCGGGGCGACGGGGAACACTGAAGCTTTCTTT
CDR3aa: CASGATGNTEAFF

abundance: few
j_gene: TRBJ1-5
d_gene: NA
v_gene: TRBV29-1
CDR3nt: TGCAGCGTTTCCCAAAGCGCCGATAGCAATCAGCCCCAGCATTTT
CDR3aa: CSVSQSADSNQPQHF

abundance: NA
j_gene: TRBJ1-2
d_gene: TRBD1
v_gene: TRBV27
CDR3nt: TGTGCCAGCAGTCACACAGGGGGCCCTAACTATGGCTACACCTTC
CDR3aa: CASSHTGGPNYGYTF

abundance: NA
j_gene: TRBJ2-3
d_gene: NA
v_gene: TRBV4-2
CDR3nt: TGTGCCAGCAAATCGAGGCTGACTAGCACAGATACGCAGTATTTT
CDR3aa: CASKSRLTSTDTQYF

abundance: NA
j_gene: TRBJ2-3
d_gene: NA
v_gene: TRBV7-6
CDR3nt: TGTGCCAGCAGCGCAATATCAGGGTTAGTTGGTACGCAGTATTTT
CDR3aa: CASSAISGLVGTQYF

abundance: NA
j_gene: TRBJ1-1
d_gene: NA
v_gene: TRBV30
CDR3nt: TGTGCCTGGAATAACCAGGGGAGGGACACTGAAGCTTTCTTT
CDR3aa: CAWNNQGRDTEAFF